Following are 5 T cell receptor beta chains from one sample sequenced in a study of T cells in Graves' hyperthyroidism and ophthalmopathy. The TCR beta CDR3 regions underwent amplification using RNA transcripts as the source. The HTBI primer set served for first-round RT-PCR of the TCR CDR3. MiXCR, applied by TCRdb to the multiplex PCR reads, yields one record per CDR3 protein. There are 530,000 or so distinct CDR3 sequences in the sample; around 42% occur only once, and more than 7% lies in the top ten. The specimen sequenced was peripheral blood or thyroid tissue (not recorded which). The receptor source for this set is a woman younger than 35 with Graves' hyperthyroidism.

The chain has TRBV11-2 and TRBJ1-2; a weak D match, TRBD1 (6 bases). Per the germline V gene, CDR1 is SGHAT and CDR2 is FQNNGV. The CDR3 runs to 15 residues. Trimming pared 0 bases from V and 6 bases from J, leaving 14 bases between. The CDR3 loop is CASSLDAANRDGYTF. The CDR3 bases are TGTGCCAGCAGCTTAGACGCAGCTAACAGGGATGGCTACACCTTC.

At least ten counts were recorded for this clonotype. The chain combines TRBV5-1 with TRBJ1-5; D is possibly TRBD1 (6 bases). There are 14 residues in the CDR3. Germline V gene sequence: CDR1 SGHRS, CDR2 YFSETQ. V shed 2 bases and J shed 7 bases, with 13 bases lying between them. CDR3 coding DNA: TGCGCCAGCAGCTTAACAGGGATGAACCAGCCCCAGCATTTT. It encodes CASSLTGMNQPQHF.

This clonotype was counted ten times or more. This CDR3 is CASSQGFYEQYF. Here the CDR3 DNA reads TGCGCCAGCAGCCAAGGGTTCTACGAGCAGTACTTC. The rearrangement links TRBV4-1 to TRBJ2-7; no definite D call. The germline V and J ends were trimmed by 1 base and 3 bases, with 4 bases remaining between them. The CDR3 runs 12 residues. The V gene's germline CDR1 is MGHRA and CDR2 YSYEKL.

This chain uses TRBV10-3 with TRBJ1-2, with TRBD1 matching 8 bases. With 8 bases clipped from V and 2 bases from J, the junction kept 10 bases outside the gene matches. Germline CDR1 ENHRY, CDR2 SYGVKD. CDR3 length equals 15 residues. CDR3 nucleotide sequence: TGTGCCATCGCCTCCCCGGGACAGGAGAACTATGGCTACACCTTC. Encoded protein: CAIASPGQENYGYTF.

This clonotype was counted at least ten times. The J gene is TRBJ2-7, the V gene TRBV6-6; tentative D call: TRBD2 (6 bases). Trimming removed 5 bases from V and 5 bases from J, with 10 bases in between. CDR3 size: 12 residues. CDR1 MNHNY and CDR2 SVGAGI come from the germline V gene (reference sequence). DNA of the CDR3: TGTGCCAGCAGTCCGGACTATAACGAGCAGTACTTC. It is translated as CASSPDYNEQYF.